This entry features one TCR beta chain sequence. This CDR3 spans 14 amino acids. CDR1 and CDR2 from the germline V gene are GTSNPN and SVGIG (reference sequence). Losses at the gene ends were 3 bases for V and 8 bases for J; bases not matched to a gene: 9. Original analysis: Amplifying reference gene primers gave estimates of nucleated cell counts. The protocol was immunoSEQ multiplex PCR, while the TCRdb copy is restricted to in-frame clones and leaves out a portion. V, J and clone size reflect that table, while D and trimming were determined from the DNA. Here the sample spans fewer than 250,000 clones, over 70% being singletons. The data derive from a study of blood T cell repertoires in COVID-19. Background on the study: The samples span acute and convalescent COVID-19 from the United States, Italy and Spain. In each case, the material was cDNA or gDNA derived from T cells, B-cell-depleted T cells, or PBMCs.

The J gene is TRBJ2-3, the V gene TRBV30; TRBD2 aligns across 9 bases. This clonotype was obtained from a woman aged 45-65 years with acute or convalescent COVID-19. What was sequenced was peripheral blood. The CDR3 nucleotides are TGTGCCTGGAGGGCTAGCGGGACTTCTGGTACGCAGTATTTT. Amino acid sequence: CAWRASGTSGTQYF.